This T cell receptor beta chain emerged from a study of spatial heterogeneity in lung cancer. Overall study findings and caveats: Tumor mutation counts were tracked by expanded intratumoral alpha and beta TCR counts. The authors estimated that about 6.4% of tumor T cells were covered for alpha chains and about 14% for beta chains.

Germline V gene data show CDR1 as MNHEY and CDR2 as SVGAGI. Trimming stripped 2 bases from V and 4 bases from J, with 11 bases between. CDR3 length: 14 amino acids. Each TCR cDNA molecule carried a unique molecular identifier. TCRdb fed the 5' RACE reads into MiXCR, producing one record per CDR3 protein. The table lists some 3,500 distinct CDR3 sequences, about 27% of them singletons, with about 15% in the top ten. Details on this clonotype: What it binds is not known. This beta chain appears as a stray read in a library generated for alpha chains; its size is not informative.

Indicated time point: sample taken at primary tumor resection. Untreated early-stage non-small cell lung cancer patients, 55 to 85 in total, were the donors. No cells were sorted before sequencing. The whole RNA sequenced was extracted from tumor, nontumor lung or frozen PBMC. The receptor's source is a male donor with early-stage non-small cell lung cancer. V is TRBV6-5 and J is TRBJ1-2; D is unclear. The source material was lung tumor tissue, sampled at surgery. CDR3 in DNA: TGTGCCAGCAGTTACGAAGTGGGAATCTATGGCTACACCTTC. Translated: CASSYEVGIYGYTF.